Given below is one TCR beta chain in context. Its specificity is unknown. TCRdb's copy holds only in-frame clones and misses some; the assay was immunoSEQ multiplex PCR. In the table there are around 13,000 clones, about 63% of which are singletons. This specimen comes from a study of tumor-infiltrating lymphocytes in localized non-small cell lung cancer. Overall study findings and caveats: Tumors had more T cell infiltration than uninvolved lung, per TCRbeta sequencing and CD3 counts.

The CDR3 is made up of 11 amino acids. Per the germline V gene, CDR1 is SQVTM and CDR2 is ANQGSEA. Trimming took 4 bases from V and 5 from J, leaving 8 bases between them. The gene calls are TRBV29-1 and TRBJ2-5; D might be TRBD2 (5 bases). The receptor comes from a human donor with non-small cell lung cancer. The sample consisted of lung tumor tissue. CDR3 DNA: TGCAGCGTTGGGGGAGCGGAGACCCAGTACTTC. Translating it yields CSVGGAETQYF.